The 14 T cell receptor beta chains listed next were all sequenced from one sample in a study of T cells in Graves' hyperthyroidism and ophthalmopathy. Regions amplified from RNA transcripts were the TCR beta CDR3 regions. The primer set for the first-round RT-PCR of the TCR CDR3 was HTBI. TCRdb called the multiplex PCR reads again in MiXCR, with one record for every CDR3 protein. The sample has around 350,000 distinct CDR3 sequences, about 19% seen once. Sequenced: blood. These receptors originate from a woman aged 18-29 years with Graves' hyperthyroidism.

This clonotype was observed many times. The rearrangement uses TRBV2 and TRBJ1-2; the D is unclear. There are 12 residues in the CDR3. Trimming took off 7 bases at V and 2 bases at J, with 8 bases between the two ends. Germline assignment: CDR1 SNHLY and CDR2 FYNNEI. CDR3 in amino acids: CASNTVNYGYTF. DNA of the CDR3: TGTGCCAGCAATACAGTGAACTATGGCTACACCTTC.

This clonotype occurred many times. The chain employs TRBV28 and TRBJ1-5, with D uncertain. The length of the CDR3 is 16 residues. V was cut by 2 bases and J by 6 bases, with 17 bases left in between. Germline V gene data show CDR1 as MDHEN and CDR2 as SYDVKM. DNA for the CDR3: TGTGCCAGCAGTTTACCGGGCTCGCAGGACGTTCAGCCCCAGCATTTT. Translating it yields CASSLPGSQDVQPQHF. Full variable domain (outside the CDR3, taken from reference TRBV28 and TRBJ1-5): DVKVTQSSRYLVKRTGEKVFLECVQDMDHENMFWYRQDPGLGLRLIYFSYDVKMKEKGDIPEGYSVSREKKERFSLILESASTNQTSMYLCASSLPGSQDVQPQHFGDGTRLSIL.

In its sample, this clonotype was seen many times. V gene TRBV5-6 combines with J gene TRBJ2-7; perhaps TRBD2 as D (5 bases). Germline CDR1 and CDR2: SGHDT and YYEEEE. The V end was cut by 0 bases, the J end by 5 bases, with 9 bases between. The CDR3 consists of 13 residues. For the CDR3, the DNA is TGTGCCAGCAGCTTGGCCGTGGAGGACGAGCAGTACTTC. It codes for CASSLAVEDEQYF.

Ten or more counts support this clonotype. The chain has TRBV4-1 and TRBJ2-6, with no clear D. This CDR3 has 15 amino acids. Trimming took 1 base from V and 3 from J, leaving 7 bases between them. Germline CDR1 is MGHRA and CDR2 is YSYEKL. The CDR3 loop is CASSQVHGGANVLTF. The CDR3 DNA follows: TGCGCCAGCAGCCAAGTCCACGGTGGGGCCAACGTCCTGACTTTC.

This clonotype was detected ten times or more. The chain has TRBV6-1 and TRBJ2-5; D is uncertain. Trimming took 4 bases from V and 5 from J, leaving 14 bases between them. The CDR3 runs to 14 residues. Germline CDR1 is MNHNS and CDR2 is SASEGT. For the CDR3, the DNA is TGTGCCAGCAGTGGACCTTCACTACCGGAGACCCAGTACTTC. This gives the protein CASSGPSLPETQYF.

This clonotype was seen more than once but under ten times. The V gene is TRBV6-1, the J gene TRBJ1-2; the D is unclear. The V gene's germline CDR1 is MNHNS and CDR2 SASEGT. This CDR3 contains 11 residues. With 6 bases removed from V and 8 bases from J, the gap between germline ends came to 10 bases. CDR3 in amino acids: CASRDIGGYTF. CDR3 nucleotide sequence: TGTGCCAGCAGGGATATAGGGGGCTACACCTTC.

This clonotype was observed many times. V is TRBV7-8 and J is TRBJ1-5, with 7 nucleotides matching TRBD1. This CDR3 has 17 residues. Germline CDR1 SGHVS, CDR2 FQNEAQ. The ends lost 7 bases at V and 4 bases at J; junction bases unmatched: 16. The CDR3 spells CASTGPIGTVFNQPQHF. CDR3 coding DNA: TGTGCCAGCACCGGACCTATCGGGACAGTTTTTAATCAGCCCCAGCATTTT.

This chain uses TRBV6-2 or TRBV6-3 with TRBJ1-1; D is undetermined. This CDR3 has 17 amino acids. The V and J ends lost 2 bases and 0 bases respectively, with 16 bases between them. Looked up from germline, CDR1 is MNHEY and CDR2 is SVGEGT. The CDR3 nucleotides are TGTGCCAGCAGTTACCTTAGCGGAGCTAGGATGAACACTGAAGCTTTCTTT. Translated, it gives CASSYLSGARMNTEAFF.

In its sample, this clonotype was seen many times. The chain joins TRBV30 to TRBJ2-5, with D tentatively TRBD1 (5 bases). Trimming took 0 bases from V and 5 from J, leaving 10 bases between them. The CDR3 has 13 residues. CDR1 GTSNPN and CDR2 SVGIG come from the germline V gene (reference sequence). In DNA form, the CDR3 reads TGTGCCTGGAGTGTACCAGGGCTGGAGACCCAGTACTTC. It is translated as CAWSVPGLETQYF. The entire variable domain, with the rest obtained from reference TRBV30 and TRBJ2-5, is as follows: SQTIHQWPATLVQPVGSPLSLECTVEGTSNPNLYWYRQAAGRGLQLLFYSVGIGQISSEVPQNLSASRPQDRQFILSSKKLLLSDSGFYLCAWSVPGLETQYFGPGTRLLVL.

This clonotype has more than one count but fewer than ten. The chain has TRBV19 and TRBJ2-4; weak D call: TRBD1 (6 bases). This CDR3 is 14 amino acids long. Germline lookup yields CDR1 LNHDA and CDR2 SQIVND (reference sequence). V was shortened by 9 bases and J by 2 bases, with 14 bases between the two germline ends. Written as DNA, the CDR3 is TGTGCCAGGATCAAGGGGGTGACCAAAAACATTCAGTACTTC. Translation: CARIKGVTKNIQYF.

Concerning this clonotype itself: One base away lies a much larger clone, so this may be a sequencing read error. The DNA of the CDR3 is TGTGCCAGCAGTTACGGCCAGGGGGGACGGGCCTACGAGCAGTACTTC. Translation: CASSYGQGGRAYEQYF. The V call is TRBV6-5, the J call TRBJ2-7; D possibly corresponds to TRBD1 (7 bases). Germline V gene lookup returns CDR1 MNHEY and CDR2 SVGAGI. Trimming shortened V by 2 bases and J by 2 bases, and 16 bases separated the two germline ends. This CDR3 is built from 16 residues.

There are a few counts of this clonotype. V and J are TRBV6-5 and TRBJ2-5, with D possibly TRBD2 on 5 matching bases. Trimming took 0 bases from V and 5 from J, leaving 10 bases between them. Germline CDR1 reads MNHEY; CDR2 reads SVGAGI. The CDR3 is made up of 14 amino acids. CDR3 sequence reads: CASSYSILGETQYF. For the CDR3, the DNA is TGTGCCAGCAGTTACTCGATACTAGGGGAGACCCAGTACTTC.

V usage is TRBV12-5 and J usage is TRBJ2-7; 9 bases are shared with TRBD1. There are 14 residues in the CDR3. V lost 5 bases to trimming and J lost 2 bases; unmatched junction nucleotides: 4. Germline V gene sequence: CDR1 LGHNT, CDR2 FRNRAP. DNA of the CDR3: TGTGCTAGTGGTAAAGGGGACAGGGCCTACGAGCAGTACTTC. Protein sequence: CASGKGDRAYEQYF. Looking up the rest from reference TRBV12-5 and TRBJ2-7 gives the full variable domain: DARVTQTPRHKVTEMGQEVTMRCQPILGHNTVFWYRQTMMQGLELLAYFRNRAPLDDSGMPKDRFSAEMPDATLATLKIQPSEPRDSAVYFCASGKGDRAYEQYFGPGTRLTVT.

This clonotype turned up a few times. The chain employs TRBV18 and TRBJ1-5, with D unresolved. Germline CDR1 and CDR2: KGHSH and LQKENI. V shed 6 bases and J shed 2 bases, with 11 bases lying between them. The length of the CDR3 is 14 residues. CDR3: CASSTENGNQPQHF. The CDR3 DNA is TGTGCCAGCTCTACCGAGAATGGCAATCAGCCCCAGCATTTT.